This TCR beta chain is from a study of identical twins. TCRdb fed the 5' RACE reads into MiXCR, producing one record per CDR3 protein. Of 250,000 to 300,000 distinct CDR3 sequences listed, approximately 8.3% were seen once; the top ten hold around 3%. This clonotype came up many times. The length of the CDR3 is 14 residues. Trimming stripped 1 base from V and 5 bases from J, with 9 bases between. In germline, CDR1 is LGHNA, CDR2 YSLEER. This same sample was also part of a study on yellow fever vaccine responses in identical twins.

The sequencing input was CD8+ T cells sorted from blood. The clonotype comes from a woman aged 18-29 years in good health. The chain links TRBV4-3 to TRBJ2-4, with unresolved D. CDR3 sequence reads: CASSQADGENIQYF. CDR3 in DNA: TGCGCCAGCAGCCAAGCCGATGGGGAAAACATTCAGTACTTC.